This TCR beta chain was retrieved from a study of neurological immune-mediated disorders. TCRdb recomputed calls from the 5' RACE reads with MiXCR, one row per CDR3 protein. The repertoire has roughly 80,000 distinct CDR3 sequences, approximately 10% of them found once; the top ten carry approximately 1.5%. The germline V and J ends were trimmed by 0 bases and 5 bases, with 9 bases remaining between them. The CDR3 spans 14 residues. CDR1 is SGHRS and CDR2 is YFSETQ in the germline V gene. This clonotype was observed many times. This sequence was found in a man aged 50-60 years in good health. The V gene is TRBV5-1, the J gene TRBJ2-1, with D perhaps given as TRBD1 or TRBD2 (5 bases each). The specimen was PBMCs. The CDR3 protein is CASSLGDGNNEQFF. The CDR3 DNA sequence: TGCGCCAGCAGCTTGGGGGACGGGAACAATGAGCAGTTCTTC. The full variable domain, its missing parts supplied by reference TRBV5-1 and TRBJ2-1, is KAGVTQTPRYLIKTRGQQVTLSCSPISGHRSVSWYQQTPGQGLQFLFEYFSETQRNKGNFPGRFSGRQFSNSRSEMNVSTLELGDSALYLCASSLGDGNNEQFFGPGTRLTVL.